The 7 T cell receptor beta chains given below trace back to one sample, sequenced in a study of blood T cell repertoires in COVID-19 (TCRdb year 2020). Library construction relied on the immunoSEQ multiplex PCR assay. TCRdb mirrors the immuneACCESS table, restricted to in-frame sequences. Some clones are absent from its copies; in checked studies, under half trace to an unresolved V gene, and the reason for the others is unknown. Present in this sample are around 300,000 clones, around 85% of which were seen just once. The ten largest clones represent around 10% of the sample. The sample taken for sequencing was peripheral blood. All receptors derive from a woman between 65 and 79 years old with acute or convalescent COVID-19.

V is TRBV27 and J is TRBJ1-5; no clear D gene. V was pared by 3 bases and J by 7 bases, with 10 bases between. The CDR3 sequence is 13 residues long. Germline assignment: CDR1 MNHEY and CDR2 SMNVEV (reference sequence). The CDR3 region is CASSLIRGQPQHF. CDR3 nucleotide sequence: TGTGCCAGCAGTTTGATCCGGGGACAGCCCCAGCATTTT.

For the CDR3, the DNA is TGTGCCAGCAGTCCCCGACTAACAGAGCAGTTCTTC. Protein sequence: CASSPRLTEQFF. This chain connects TRBV6-5 to TRBJ2-1; tentatively, D is TRBD2 (5 bases). Germline values: CDR1 MNHEY, CDR2 SVGAGI. Trimming removed 5 bases from V and 10 bases from J, with 12 bases in between. This CDR3 comprises 12 residues.

This chain uses TRBV30 with TRBJ2-1, with 8 bases aligning to TRBD1. The CDR3 runs to 17 residues. The trim removed 4 bases at V and 2 bases at J, leaving 13 bases unmatched. The germline V gene has CDR1 GTSNPN and CDR2 SVGIG (reference sequence). The CDR3 sequence is CAWNPAGGEYTYNEQFF. CDR3 sequence (DNA): TGTGCCTGGAACCCCGCAGGGGGCGAATACACCTACAATGAGCAGTTCTTC.

The gene calls are TRBV6-5 and TRBJ1-2, with 7 bases fitting TRBD1. V shed 6 bases and J 10 bases; nucleotides not matched to a gene: 14. Germline assignment: CDR1 MNHEY and CDR2 SVGAGI. The length of the CDR3 is 14 residues. CDR3: CASSRDSLGMNYTF. CDR3 DNA: TGTGCCAGCAGCAGGGACAGCCTCGGGATGAACTACACCTTC.

This chain uses TRBV7-9 with TRBJ1-2, with D unresolved. This CDR3 region has 14 residues. Trimming shortened V by 3 bases and J by 4 bases, and 12 bases separated the two germline ends. Germline CDR1 and CDR2: SEHNR and FQNEAQ (reference sequence). CDR3 sequence reads: CASSFAGRAYGYTF. CDR3 DNA sequence: TGTGCCAGCAGCTTTGCGGGAAGGGCCTATGGCTACACCTTC.

V and J are TRBV5-4 and TRBJ2-7, with a weak D call TRBD1 (6 bases). The CDR3 has 14 residues. The germline V and J ends were trimmed by 2 bases and 1 base, with 10 bases remaining between them. Germline V gene lookup returns CDR1 SGHNT and CDR2 YYREEE (reference sequence). DNA for the CDR3: TGTGCCAGCAGCTTTGGACAGCCTTCCTACGAGCAGTACTTC. Residues: CASSFGQPSYEQYF. Variable domain in full (rest from reference TRBV5-4 and TRBJ2-7): ETGVTQSPTHLIKTRGQQVTLRCSSQSGHNTVSWYQQALGQGPQFIFQYYREEENGRGNFPPRFSGLQFPNYSSELNVNALELDDSALYLCASSFGQPSYEQYFGPGTRLTVT.

This clone has only a few counts. J is TRBJ1-2 and V is TRBV19; TRBD1 might be the D (5 bases). From germline, CDR1 is LNHDA and CDR2 SQIVND (reference sequence). The CDR3 spans 15 residues. V lost 6 bases and J lost 7, with 21 bases in between. CDR3 bases: TGTGCCAGTAGCCAGGGACTGCATGTACTCTTTGGCTACACCTTC. Amino acids: CASSQGLHVLFGYTF.